This record concerns one T cell receptor (beta chain) sequence. Its target is unknown. The data were taken from a study of PD-1 blockade in classical Hodgkin lymphoma. Regarding the study as a whole: Complete responders' diversity at baseline resembled that of newly diagnosed patients.

Clones were read by immunoSEQ multiplex PCR, and TCRdb kept only the in-frame ones, dropping some. The data hold some 64,000 clones, with around 88% observed a single time. With 3 bases removed from V and 4 bases from J, the gap between germline ends came to 7 bases. The CDR3 is 13 amino acids. The germline gives CDR1 MNHEY, CDR2 SMNVEV (reference sequence). All patients relapsed after autologous stem cell transplantation, and brentuximab vedotin exposure varied. This sample comprised peripheral blood mononuclear cells (PBMCs), obtained at baseline. This chain links TRBV27 with TRBJ2-1; a possible D gene is TRBD2 (6 bases). This clonotype was sampled from a human donor with classical Hodgkin lymphoma. In DNA form, the CDR3 reads TGTGCCAGCAGTTTTGGGGGGTACAATGAGCAGTTCTTC. Encoded protein: CASSFGGYNEQFF.